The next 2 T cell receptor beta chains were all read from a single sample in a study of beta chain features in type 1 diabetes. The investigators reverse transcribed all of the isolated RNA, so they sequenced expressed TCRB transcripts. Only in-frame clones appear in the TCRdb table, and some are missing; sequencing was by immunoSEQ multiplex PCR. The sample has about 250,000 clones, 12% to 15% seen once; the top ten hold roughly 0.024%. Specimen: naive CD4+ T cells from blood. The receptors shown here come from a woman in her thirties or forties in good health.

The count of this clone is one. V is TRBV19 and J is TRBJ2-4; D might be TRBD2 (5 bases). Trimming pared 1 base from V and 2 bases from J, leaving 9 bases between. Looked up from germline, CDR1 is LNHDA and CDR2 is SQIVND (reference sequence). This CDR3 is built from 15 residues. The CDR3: CASSIVGVTKNIQYF. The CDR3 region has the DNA TGTGCCAGTAGTATAGTCGGGGTCACCAAAAACATTCAGTACTTC.

CDR3 nucleotide sequence: TGTGCCAGAGGGCCCAGGGAAGAGACCCAGTACTTC. Translated, it gives CARGPREETQYF. The chain couples TRBV2 to TRBJ2-5; D might be TRBD1 (5 bases). Trimming cost V 9 bases and J 3 bases, with 11 bases left between them. Germline CDR1 reads SNHLY; CDR2 reads FYNNEI. The CDR3 extends over 12 amino acids.